Listed below are T cell receptor beta chains from one sample, sequenced in a study of cytomegalovirus exposure and HLA in healthy donors. The assay was immunoSEQ multiplex PCR, and TCRdb's table has in-frame clones only and misses some. The sample records roughly 140,000 clones, nearly 85% being singletons. Sequencing was done on a sample of PBMCs. These receptors came from a male donor in good health and CMV-seronegative. Both conserved end residues are part of each CDR3. Fields, in order: clone size, CDR3 length, V gene, J gene, D gene, CDR3 protein, CDR3 DNA. The D gene is left open where the match is weak. Some rows mark clone size as missing; the rest say once, few, many or name a class of expanded clone.

size: .; length: 15; V: TRBV2; J: TRBJ2-2; D: TRBD1; CDR3: CASSPWTGHTGELFF; DNA: TGTGCCAGCAGCCCGTGGACAGGACACACCGGGGAGCTGTTTTTT
size: .; length: 15; V: TRBV19; J: TRBJ2-7; D: TRBD2; CDR3: CASSTLAGGFYEQYF; DNA: TGTGCCAGTAGTACACTAGCGGGAGGGTTTTACGAGCAGTACTTC
size: .; length: 14; V: TRBV11-2; J: TRBJ2-1; D: TRBD2; CDR3: CASSLGRGVREQFF; DNA: TGTGCCAGCAGCTTAGGGCGGGGGGTCCGCGAGCAGTTCTTC
size: once; length: 16; V: TRBV4-2; J: TRBJ2-5; D: TRBD1; CDR3: CASSTGQGQYQETQYF; DNA: TGTGCCAGCAGCACTGGACAGGGGCAGTACCAAGAGACCCAGTACTTC
size: .; length: 17; V: TRBV28; J: TRBJ1-4; D: .; CDR3: CASSLLAERATNEKLFF; DNA: TGTGCCAGCAGTTTATTGGCAGAGCGGGCAACTAATGAAAAACTGTTTTTT
size: .; length: 14; V: TRBV28; J: TRBJ1-2; D: TRBD1; CDR3: CASNPGTGGLGYTF; DNA: TGTGCCAGCAACCCCGGGACAGGGGGCCTTGGCTACACCTTC
size: .; length: 14; V: TRBV25-1; J: TRBJ1-2; D: TRBD1; CDR3: CASSETGGAYGYTF; DNA: TGTGCCAGCAGTGAGACAGGGGGCGCGTATGGCTACACCTTC
size: .; length: 15; V: TRBV11-2; J: TRBJ1-2; D: .; CDR3: CASSLAPTNIWGYTF; DNA: TGTGCCAGCAGCTTAGCCCCTACTAATATCTGGGGCTACACCTTC
size: once; length: 15; V: TRBV7-2; J: TRBJ2-7; D: TRBD2; CDR3: CASSLFREAVYEQYF; DNA: TGTGCCAGCAGCTTATTCCGGGAGGCAGTTTACGAGCAGTACTTC
size: .; length: 15; V: TRBV4-1; J: TRBJ2-7; D: TRBD1; CDR3: CASSYEGRGLYEQYF; DNA: TGCGCCAGCAGCTACGAGGGCAGGGGGCTCTACGAGCAGTACTTC
size: few; length: 15; V: TRBV2; J: TRBJ2-7; D: TRBD1; CDR3: CASSDFGTAVYEQYF; DNA: TGTGCCAGCAGTGACTTCGGGACAGCTGTGTACGAGCAGTACTTC
size: once; length: 14; V: TRBV28; J: TRBJ2-2; D: .; CDR3: CASSYTDGTGGLFF; DNA: TGTGCCAGCAGTTATACGGACGGCACCGGGGGGCTGTTTTTT
size: .; length: 13; V: TRBV7-2; J: TRBJ2-5; D: TRBD2; CDR3: CASSFGGRETQYF; DNA: TGTGCCAGCAGCTTCGGCGGGAGAGAGACCCAGTACTTC
size: .; length: 17; V: TRBV7-9; J: TRBJ2-1; D: .; CDR3: CASSQRAVRLTYNEQFF; DNA: TGTGCCAGCAGCCAAAGAGCGGTCAGGTTAACCTACAATGAGCAGTTCTTC
size: .; length: 17; V: TRBV9; J: TRBJ2-2; D: TRBD2; CDR3: CASSPRSGGGSHGELFF; DNA: TGTGCCAGCAGCCCCAGGAGCGGGGGGGGGTCCCACGGGGAGCTGTTTTTT
size: .; length: 15; V: TRBV7-6; J: TRBJ2-3; D: TRBD2; CDR3: CASSLEAGDTDTQYF; DNA: TGTGCCAGCAGCTTAGAGGCGGGGGACACAGATACGCAGTATTTT
size: few; length: 17; V: TRBV5-1; J: TRBJ2-1; D: TRBD2; CDR3: CASSLAASGGSYNEQFF; DNA: TGCGCCAGCAGCTTGGCCGCTAGCGGGGGATCCTACAATGAGCAGTTCTTC
size: .; length: 13; V: TRBV19; J: TRBJ1-2; D: TRBD1; CDR3: CASSLTGNYGYTF; DNA: TGTGCCAGTAGTTTGACAGGGAACTATGGCTACACCTTC
size: .; length: 12; V: TRBV10-3; J: TRBJ1-2; D: .; CDR3: CAMGGRGDGYTF; DNA: TGTGCCATGGGTGGCAGGGGTGACGGCTACACCTTC
size: .; length: 15; V: TRBV28; J: TRBJ1-2; D: .; CDR3: CASTPPSPANYGYTF; DNA: TGTGCCAGCACCCCCCCTAGCCCCGCTAACTATGGCTACACCTTC
size: .; length: 13; V: TRBV19; J: TRBJ1-1; D: .; CDR3: CASSISVDTEAFF; DNA: TGTGCCAGTAGTATTTCGGTTGACACTGAAGCTTTCTTT
size: once; length: 13; V: TRBV9; J: TRBJ2-5; D: .; CDR3: CARKGGPQETQYF; DNA: TGTGCCAGGAAAGGAGGCCCCCAAGAGACCCAGTACTTC
size: few; length: 16; V: TRBV5-1; J: TRBJ2-3; D: TRBD2; CDR3: CASSLGTSGRADTQYF; DNA: TGCGCCAGCAGCCTAGGGACTAGCGGGAGAGCAGATACGCAGTATTTT
size: .; length: 15; V: TRBV28; J: TRBJ2-5; D: TRBD2; CDR3: CASSFGRGDKETQYF; DNA: TGTGCCAGCAGTTTTGGGAGGGGCGACAAAGAGACCCAGTACTTC
size: .; length: 14; V: TRBV7-2; J: TRBJ2-5; D: .; CDR3: CASSLGPGQETQYF; DNA: TGTGCCAGCAGCTTGGGTCCCGGGCAAGAGACCCAGTACTTC
size: .; length: 14; V: TRBV18; J: TRBJ1-1; D: .; CDR3: CASSPETRNTEAFF; DNA: TGTGCCAGCTCACCTGAGACACGGAACACTGAAGCTTTCTTT
size: .; length: 14; V: TRBV30; J: TRBJ2-7; D: .; CDR3: CASQGGGYLYEQYF; DNA: TGTGCCTCCCAGGGGGGCGGTTACCTCTACGAGCAGTACTTC
size: .; length: 15; V: TRBV7-9; J: TRBJ2-7; D: .; CDR3: CASSPTTASNYEQYF; DNA: TGTGCCAGCAGCCCGACGACTGCCTCAAATTACGAGCAGTACTTC
size: .; length: 14; V: TRBV2; J: TRBJ2-1; D: TRBD1; CDR3: CASSGDRGLNEQFF; DNA: TGTGCCAGCAGTGGGGACAGGGGGCTCAATGAGCAGTTCTTC
size: once; length: 12; V: TRBV7-9; J: TRBJ1-5; D: .; CDR3: CSSSRQDQPQHF; DNA: TGTTCCAGCAGCAGACAGGATCAGCCCCAGCATTTT
size: .; length: 15; V: TRBV28; J: TRBJ2-1; D: .; CDR3: CASRPPADFYNEQFF; DNA: TGTGCCAGCAGGCCCCCTGCGGACTTCTACAATGAGCAGTTCTTC
size: few; length: 16; V: TRBV4-1; J: TRBJ1-5; D: .; CDR3: CASSQAPTGVNQPQHF; DNA: TGCGCCAGCAGCCAAGCCCCCACCGGGGTCAATCAGCCCCAGCATTTT
size: few; length: 15; V: TRBV6-1; J: TRBJ2-1; D: .; CDR3: CASSVAESSYNEQFF; DNA: TGTGCCAGCAGTGTCGCTGAGAGCTCCTACAATGAGCAGTTCTTC
size: .; length: 14; V: TRBV5-1; J: TRBJ1-4; D: .; CDR3: CASSLGTANEKLFF; DNA: TGCGCCAGCAGCTTGGGTACAGCTAATGAAAAACTGTTTTTT
size: once; length: 12; V: TRBV5-8; J: TRBJ1-1; D: .; CDR3: CASSFLRTEAFF; DNA: TGTGCCAGCAGCTTCCTCAGGACTGAAGCTTTCTTT
size: .; length: 15; V: TRBV28; J: TRBJ1-5; D: TRBD1; CDR3: CASTPGGQGGQPQHF; DNA: TGTGCCAGCACCCCAGGGGGACAGGGGGGACAGCCCCAGCATTTT
size: .; length: 17; V: TRBV9; J: TRBJ2-5; D: TRBD1; CDR3: CASSASTKNRGRETQYF; DNA: TGTGCCAGCAGCGCATCGACTAAGAACAGGGGACGGGAGACCCAGTACTTC
size: .; length: 14; V: TRBV7-8; J: TRBJ1-2; D: .; CDR3: CASSLDGALVGYTF; DNA: TGTGCCAGCAGCTTAGATGGGGCTTTAGTTGGCTACACCTTC
size: .; length: 15; V: TRBV5-4; J: TRBJ2-5; D: TRBD2; CDR3: CASSSGLAGAETQYF; DNA: TGTGCCAGCAGCTCTGGACTAGCGGGGGCAGAGACCCAGTACTTC
size: once; length: 14; V: TRBV2; J: TRBJ2-3; D: .; CDR3: CASKVQGNTDTQYF; DNA: TGTGCCAGCAAGGTCCAGGGTAACACAGATACGCAGTATTTT
size: .; length: 12; V: TRBV6-5; J: TRBJ2-7; D: .; CDR3: CASHSPSYEQYF; DNA: TGTGCCAGCCACTCTCCCTCCTACGAGCAGTACTTC
size: .; length: 15; V: TRBV7-2; J: TRBJ2-3; D: TRBD2; CDR3: CASSLLAGATDTQYF; DNA: TGTGCCAGCAGCCTTCTAGCGGGGGCCACAGATACGCAGTATTTT
size: .; length: 15; V: TRBV6-5; J: TRBJ2-7; D: TRBD2; CDR3: CASSKLAGGPREQYF; DNA: TGTGCCAGCAGTAAACTAGCGGGAGGGCCCAGGGAGCAGTACTTC
size: .; length: 12; V: TRBV11-2; J: TRBJ1-2; D: .; CDR3: CASSPGDYGYTF; DNA: TGTGCCAGCAGCCCAGGGGACTATGGCTACACCTTC
size: .; length: 14; V: TRBV7-3; J: TRBJ2-3; D: TRBD2; CDR3: CASSSGLVGDTQYF; DNA: TGTGCCAGCAGCTCAGGACTAGTAGGAGATACGCAGTATTTT
size: few; length: 17; V: TRBV5-1; J: TRBJ2-5; D: TRBD2; CDR3: CASSWGMASGSQETQYF; DNA: TGCGCCAGCAGCTGGGGGATGGCTAGCGGAAGCCAAGAGACCCAGTACTTC
size: .; length: 15; V: TRBV2; J: TRBJ1-6; D: .; CDR3: CASSDETSTNSPLHF; DNA: TGTGCCAGCAGTGACGAGACAAGCACGAATTCACCCCTCCACTTT
size: few; length: 14; V: TRBV7-9; J: TRBJ1-6; D: .; CDR3: CASSSDWDNSPLHF; DNA: TGTGCCAGCAGCTCGGACTGGGATAATTCACCCCTCCACTTT
size: once; length: 16; V: TRBV5-6; J: TRBJ2-1; D: TRBD2; CDR3: CASSAPSGGEYNEQFF; DNA: TGTGCCAGCAGCGCACCAAGCGGGGGGGAGTACAATGAGCAGTTCTTC
size: .; length: 21; V: TRBV29-1; J: TRBJ2-3; D: .; CDR3: CSVTDLPRGSGTDTPTDTQYF; DNA: TGCAGCGTGACGGACCTTCCAAGGGGTAGCGGGACAGATACCCCCACAGATACGCAGTATTTT